These T cell receptor beta chains were read from a single sample in a study of cytomegalovirus exposure and HLA in healthy donors. Data came from immunoSEQ multiplex PCR; TCRdb stores just in-frame clones and leaves some out. Found here are roughly 90,000 clones; the top ten clones hold 15%. Sequencing used PBMCs. These TCRs come from a man aged 50 to 59 in good health and CMV-seropositive. Both conserved end residues are part of each CDR3. A D gene is named only where the DNA matches it firmly.

CDR3aa: CASSLDLRLVVQETQYF
CDR3nt: TGTGCCAGCAGCTTAGATCTGAGACTAGTAGTTCAAGAGACCCAGTACTTC
j_gene: TRBJ2-5
v_gene: TRBV11-3
d_gene: .

CDR3aa: CSVVGRGSYEQYF
CDR3nt: TGCAGCGTTGTCGGGAGAGGCTCCTACGAGCAGTACTTC
j_gene: TRBJ2-7
v_gene: TRBV29-1
d_gene: .

CDR3aa: CASSLEAGQPNEKLFF
CDR3nt: TGTGCCAGCAGCTTAGAGGCGGGACAGCCTAATGAAAAACTGTTTTTT
j_gene: TRBJ1-4
v_gene: TRBV7-9
d_gene: TRBD1

CDR3aa: CASSQSLAGGFSGYNEQFF
CDR3nt: TGCGCCAGCAGCCAGAGCCTAGCGGGAGGTTTCTCTGGGTACAATGAGCAGTTCTTC
j_gene: TRBJ2-1
v_gene: TRBV4-3
d_gene: TRBD2

CDR3aa: CATREGLVSEQYF
CDR3nt: TGTGCCACCCGGGAGGGTCTCGTGAGCGAGCAGTACTTC
j_gene: TRBJ2-7
v_gene: TRBV28
d_gene: TRBD2

CDR3aa: CASSPFDREGGYTF
CDR3nt: TGTGCCAGCTCACCATTCGACAGGGAAGGAGGCTACACCTTC
j_gene: TRBJ1-2
v_gene: TRBV18
d_gene: TRBD1

CDR3aa: CASTRTGFEGYTF
CDR3nt: TGTGCCAGCACCCGGACAGGCTTTGAGGGCTACACCTTC
j_gene: TRBJ1-2
v_gene: TRBV11-3
d_gene: TRBD1

CDR3aa: CASSLSGLAGIQYF
CDR3nt: TGTGCCAGCAGCTTAAGTGGGCTAGCAGGCATTCAGTACTTC
j_gene: TRBJ2-4
v_gene: TRBV11-2
d_gene: .

CDR3aa: CASTVEWEGLMGGYTF
CDR3nt: TGTGCCAGCACCGTAGAGTGGGAGGGCTTGATGGGGGGCTACACCTTC
j_gene: TRBJ1-2
v_gene: TRBV28
d_gene: .

CDR3aa: CASSLAQTGSTGAFF
CDR3nt: TGCGCCAGCAGCTTGGCGCAGACAGGGTCGACGGGAGCTTTCTTT
j_gene: TRBJ1-1
v_gene: TRBV5-1
d_gene: TRBD1

CDR3aa: CATSRPQGNGPEAFF
CDR3nt: TGTGCCACCAGCAGACCGCAGGGGAATGGCCCTGAAGCTTTCTTT
j_gene: TRBJ1-1
v_gene: TRBV15
d_gene: .

CDR3aa: CASRASGSPTGELFF
CDR3nt: TGTGCCAGCAGAGCTAGCGGGAGTCCTACCGGGGAGCTGTTTTTT
j_gene: TRBJ2-2
v_gene: TRBV9
d_gene: TRBD2

CDR3aa: CASSLNPGQGHKETQYF
CDR3nt: TGTGCCAGCAGCTTAAACCCGGGACAGGGTCACAAAGAGACCCAGTACTTC
j_gene: TRBJ2-5
v_gene: TRBV11-2
d_gene: TRBD1

CDR3aa: CASIGQGAGETQYF
CDR3nt: TGTGCCAGCATCGGACAGGGGGCAGGGGAGACCCAGTACTTC
j_gene: TRBJ2-5
v_gene: TRBV25-1
d_gene: TRBD1

CDR3aa: CASSFLSSSYNEQFF
CDR3nt: TGTGCCAGCAGCTTCCTATCGAGCTCCTACAATGAGCAGTTCTTC
j_gene: TRBJ2-1
v_gene: TRBV7-2
d_gene: .

CDR3aa: CASSRPGRDRETQYF
CDR3nt: TGTGCCAGCAGCAGACCTGGGCGGGATAGAGAGACCCAGTACTTC
j_gene: TRBJ2-5
v_gene: TRBV5-4
d_gene: .

CDR3aa: CASSIRTGATEAFF
CDR3nt: TGTGCCAGCAGTATCCGGACAGGGGCCACTGAAGCTTTCTTT
j_gene: TRBJ1-1
v_gene: TRBV6-1
d_gene: TRBD1

CDR3aa: CASTFYTGELFF
CDR3nt: TGTGCCAGCACCTTCTATACCGGGGAGCTGTTTTTT
j_gene: TRBJ2-2
v_gene: TRBV5-6
d_gene: .

CDR3aa: CASSIASQGDEKLFF
CDR3nt: TGTGCCAGTAGTATAGCCAGCCAGGGGGATGAAAAACTGTTTTTT
j_gene: TRBJ1-4
v_gene: TRBV19
d_gene: TRBD1

CDR3aa: CSSEGAGTDTQYF
CDR3nt: TGCAGCTCAGAGGGGGCGGGCACAGATACGCAGTATTTT
j_gene: TRBJ2-3
v_gene: TRBV29-1
d_gene: TRBD1

CDR3aa: CACIHWGGGYTF
CDR3nt: TGTGCCTGCATTCACTGGGGGGGAGGCTACACCTTC
j_gene: TRBJ1-2
v_gene: TRBV30
d_gene: .

CDR3aa: CAWSRGKNYGYTF
CDR3nt: TGTGCCTGGAGTAGGGGAAAGAACTATGGCTACACCTTC
j_gene: TRBJ1-2
v_gene: TRBV30
d_gene: .

CDR3aa: CASSLGGRAINEQFF
CDR3nt: TGTGCCAGCAGTTTAGGCGGGAGGGCCATCAATGAGCAGTTCTTC
j_gene: TRBJ2-1
v_gene: TRBV28
d_gene: TRBD2

CDR3aa: CASSIPQGGNTEAFF
CDR3nt: TGTGCCAGTAGTATACCCCAGGGGGGGAACACTGAAGCTTTCTTT
j_gene: TRBJ1-1
v_gene: TRBV19
d_gene: TRBD1

CDR3aa: CASSSRLAGWETQYF
CDR3nt: TGTGCCAGCAGTTCGAGACTAGCCGGTTGGGAGACCCAGTACTTC
j_gene: TRBJ2-5
v_gene: TRBV6-6
d_gene: TRBD2

CDR3aa: CASSPLASREGEQYF
CDR3nt: TGTGCCAGCTCACCATTAGCCTCTAGGGAGGGTGAGCAGTACTTC
j_gene: TRBJ2-7
v_gene: TRBV18
d_gene: TRBD2